The 15 T cell receptor beta chains reported below all come from one sample, sequenced in a study of T-cell reconstitution after alpha-beta-depleted transplantation in children. For TCRbeta, the library was prepared with unique molecular identifiers. A single record per CDR3 protein comes from TCRdb applying MiXCR to the PCR reads. The table lists hundreds of thousands of distinct CDR3 sequences, approximately 15% of them singletons. The specimen was PBMCs from the stem cell graft donor, collected from the stem cell graft. The receptors derive from a human donor who donated a stem cell graft to a child with acute myeloid leukemia.

This clonotype was counted a few times. The V and J genes are TRBV7-9 and TRBJ2-7; 7 positions agree with TRBD2. Looked up from germline, CDR1 is SEHNR and CDR2 is FQNEAQ (reference sequence). The CDR3 covers 13 residues. V shed 1 base, J shed 6 bases, and the junction held 3 bases outside the gene matches. CDR3 DNA: TGTGCCAGCAGCTTAGGGCTAGCGGCCGAGCAGTACTTC. As protein: CASSLGLAAEQYF.

At least ten counts were recorded for this clonotype. The chain recombines TRBV29-1 with TRBJ2-7; 9 bases are shared with TRBD2. CDR1 SQVTM and CDR2 ANQGSEA come from the germline V gene. Trimming removed 5 bases from V and 5 bases from J; junction bases left unmatched: 4. The CDR3 is 12 residues long. CDR3: CSVTGTSNEQYF. CDR3 coding DNA: TGCAGCGTTACCGGGACTAGCAACGAGCAGTACTTC.

This clonotype was seen ten or more times. This chain joins TRBV20-1 and TRBJ1-5; 7 bases agree with TRBD1. Per the germline V gene, CDR1 is DFQATT and CDR2 is SNEGSKA (reference sequence). This CDR3 contains 16 residues. With V trimmed by 5 bases and J by 0 bases, 10 bases remained unmatched. DNA for the CDR3: TGCAGTGCTCGGAAAAGGGGGCTAGGTAGCAATCAGCCCCAGCATTTT. It translates to CSARKRGLGSNQPQHF.

V gene TRBV4-3 combines with J gene TRBJ1-2; D might be TRBD1 (6 bases). CDR1 is LGHNA, CDR2 YSLEER, per germline. The CDR3 covers 12 residues. With 6 bases removed from V and 10 bases from J, the gap between germline ends came to 15 bases. The CDR3 here is CASSRGQQVYTF. The CDR3, as DNA: TGCGCCAGCAGTCGAGGACAGCAGGTCTACACCTTC.

The chain couples TRBV6-1 to TRBJ2-7; D uncertain. CDR3 length: 13 residues. Germline values: CDR1 MNHNS, CDR2 SASEGT. V lost 5 bases and J lost 2, with 10 bases in between. In DNA form, the CDR3 reads TGTGCCAGCAGTCCCCGGCCCCCCTACGAGCAGTACTTC. This translates into CASSPRPPYEQYF.

This clonotype was picked up many times. This chain uses TRBV7-2 with TRBJ1-4; D unresolved. V was shortened by 3 bases and J by 1 base, with 12 bases between the two germline ends. The CDR3 loop spans 16 amino acids. Germline V gene lookup returns CDR1 SGHTA and CDR2 FQGNSA. The CDR3 loop reads CASSLMSGGTNEKLFF. The DNA for the CDR3 is TGTGCCAGCAGCTTGATGAGTGGAGGAACTAATGAAAAACTGTTTTTT.

As to this clonotype: A much larger clone lies a single base off, so this may be a read error. The gene calls are TRBV20-1 and TRBJ2-1, with no clear D. Trimming pared 6 bases from V and 8 bases from J, leaving 11 bases between. The CDR3 contains 11 residues. Germline V gene lookup returns CDR1 DFQATT and CDR2 SNEGSKA (reference sequence). The CDR3: CSASRADEQFF. CDR3 coding DNA: TGCAGTGCCTCAAGAGCAGATGAGCAGTTCTTC.

This clonotype has more than one count but fewer than ten. This chain uses TRBV12-3 or TRBV12-4 with TRBJ1-2; D ambiguous. V was trimmed by 2 bases and J by 7 bases, leaving 11 bases between them. CDR3 length: 13 amino acids. This chain's CDR3 is CASSLQQVVGYTF. CDR3 DNA: TGTGCCAGCAGTTTACAGCAGGTCGTTGGCTACACCTTC.

As to this clonotype: One end of the junction is discordant with germline, which a read error may explain. V is TRBV20-1 and J is TRBJ2-1, with TRBD1 identical over 8 bases. The germline CDR1 and CDR2 sequences are DFQATT and SNEGSKA (reference sequence). The CDR3 consists of 17 residues. The CDR3 sequence: CCARGEWTGLVYNEQFF. The DNA of the CDR3 is TGCTGTGCCAGGGGGGAGTGGACAGGGTTAGTCTACAATGAGCAGTTCTTC.

This clonotype was counted only a few times. The gene calls are TRBV5-5 and TRBJ2-1; TRBD2 agrees at 12 bases. CDR1 SGHKS and CDR2 YYEKEE come from the germline V gene (reference sequence). The CDR3 consists of 15 residues. With V trimmed by 3 bases and J by 2 bases, 0 bases remained unmatched. As DNA, the CDR3 is TGTGCCAGCAGCTGGACTAGCGGGACCTACAATGAGCAGTTCTTC. Translation gives CASSWTSGTYNEQFF.

This clonotype turned up a few times. The genes are TRBV12-3 or TRBV12-4 and TRBJ2-1; D perhaps matches TRBD2 (6 bases). CDR3 length equals 14 residues. The ends were cut back, 5 bases at V and 3 bases at J, with 11 bases in the middle. The CDR3 loop is CASSGRTVYNEQFF. The CDR3, as DNA: TGTGCCAGCAGTGGGAGGACTGTCTACAATGAGCAGTTCTTC.

The gene calls are TRBV7-9 and TRBJ2-1, with 7 bases lining up with TRBD1. Trimming removed 5 bases from V and 12 bases from J; junction bases left unmatched: 7. This CDR3 spans 12 amino acids. Germline CDR1 is SEHNR and CDR2 is FQNEAQ (reference sequence). CDR3 sequence reads: CASSPTGLLQFF. CDR3 in DNA: TGTGCCAGCAGCCCGACAGGGTTGTTGCAGTTCTTC.

The rearrangement uses TRBV18 and TRBJ2-1; D call uncertain. V was cut by 0 bases and J by 5 bases, with 2 bases left in between. This CDR3 is built from 12 residues. Germline V gives CDR1 KGHSH, CDR2 LQKENI. CDR3 nucleotide sequence: TGTGCCAGCTCACCACCACACAATGAGCAGTTCTTC. Translating gives CASSPPHNEQFF.

This clonotype was picked up a small number of times. V and J are TRBV5-1 and TRBJ2-1; D is unclear. Germline V CDR1 and CDR2: SGHRS, YFSETQ. V was pared by 2 bases and J by 5 bases, with 17 bases between. CDR3 size: 16 residues. The CDR3 protein is CASSLLARPPDNEQFF. CDR3 bases: TGCGCCAGCAGCTTATTAGCTCGGCCGCCCGACAATGAGCAGTTCTTC. The full variable domain, with the rest looked up from reference TRBV5-1 and TRBJ2-1, is KAGVTQTPRYLIKTRGQQVTLSCSPISGHRSVSWYQQTPGQGLQFLFEYFSETQRNKGNFPGRFSGRQFSNSRSEMNVSTLELGDSALYLCASSLLARPPDNEQFFGPGTRLTVL.

V usage is TRBV7-9 and J usage is TRBJ1-1; D is unclear. With 3 bases removed from V and 0 bases from J, the gap between germline ends came to 17 bases. Per the germline V gene, CDR1 is SEHNR and CDR2 is FQNEAQ (reference sequence). This CDR3 comprises 17 residues. DNA of the CDR3: TGTGCCAGCAGCTTGGGGTTGCTAGGCTCCATGAACACTGAAGCTTTCTTT. Protein product: CASSLGLLGSMNTEAFF.